This is a list of T cell receptor beta chains from one sample in a study of blood T cell repertoires in COVID-19. Sequencing was performed with immunoSEQ multiplex PCR; in TCRdb, only in-frame clones are kept and a portion is missing. This sample has more than 85,000 clones, with around 83% found just once. The sequenced sample consisted of peripheral blood. The source is a woman older than 75 with acute or convalescent COVID-19. CDR3s include the opening cysteine and the closing phenylalanine or tryptophan. The order of the fields is D gene, J gene, clone size, V gene, CDR3 DNA, CDR3 protein. A D gene is named only where the DNA matches it firmly. Size is omitted from some rows. Given values are once, few, many or a class for expanded clones.

. | TRBJ2-7 | . | TRBV6-1 | TGTGCCAGCAGTGAAGCGCCTAGGGGAGAGCAGTACTTC | CASSEAPRGEQYF
. | TRBJ2-3 | few | TRBV29-1 | TGCAGCGTTGGTATTTTCGGAGATACGCAGTATTTT | CSVGIFGDTQYF
. | TRBJ1-3 | once | TRBV6-6 | TGTGCCAGCAGTTATCTTTCCGACCGAGGGAACACCATATATTTT | CASSYLSDRGNTIYF
. | TRBJ1-1 | . | TRBV6-5 | TGTGCCAGCAGTTACTCGCTAGGTGGGAACACTGAAGCTTTCTTT | CASSYSLGGNTEAFF
. | TRBJ2-1 | . | TRBV21-1 | TGTGCCAGCAGCATTAGCGGGAGAGGGGACAATGAGCAGTTCTTC | CASSISGRGDNEQFF
TRBD1 | TRBJ2-3 | . | TRBV18 | TGTGCCAGCTCACCATCCGGGACAGGGAGCACAGATACGCAGTATTTT | CASSPSGTGSTDTQYF
. | TRBJ2-3 | . | TRBV6-4 | TGTGCCAGCAGTGACTCCGGGATGGCGACAGATACGCAGTATTTT | CASSDSGMATDTQYF
. | TRBJ1-5 | few | TRBV7-8 | TGTGCCAGCAGCTTAGGGGGGGACCGACGCAATCAGCCCCAGCATTTT | CASSLGGDRRNQPQHF
. | TRBJ1-1 | . | TRBV7-9 | TGTGCCAGCAGCCCCGACAGGGAAGCTTTCTTT | CASSPDREAFF
TRBD1 | TRBJ1-5 | few | TRBV6-1 | TGTGCCAGCAGTGAGCCGACAGGGGCGAGCAATCAGCCCCAGCATTTT | CASSEPTGASNQPQHF
TRBD1 | TRBJ1-2 | . | TRBV18 | TGTGCCAGCTCACCTCCGGGACAGGGGCCTGGCTACACCTTC | CASSPPGQGPGYTF
TRBD2 | TRBJ2-1 | . | TRBV2 | TGTGCCAGCAGTGAATGGGCTAGCGGGAGCCTGGGCAATGAGCAGTTCTTC | CASSEWASGSLGNEQFF
. | TRBJ2-1 | . | TRBV24-1 | TGTGCCACCAGTGGCGGGACGAGCTCCTACAATGAGCAGTTCTTC | CATSGGTSSYNEQFF
. | TRBJ1-2 | . | TRBV30 | TGTGCCTGGAGTGTAGCGGGGGTGGACTATGGCTACACCTTC | CAWSVAGVDYGYTF
. | TRBJ1-6 | . | TRBV5-1 | TGCGCCAGCAGCTTGGAACGGAGTGATAATTCACCCCTCCACTTT | CASSLERSDNSPLHF
TRBD2 | TRBJ2-1 | few | TRBV5-4 | TGTGCCAGCAGCCCGGGACTAGCGGGAGATGATGAGCAGTTCTTC | CASSPGLAGDDEQFF
TRBD2 | TRBJ2-1 | . | TRBV3-1/TRBV3-2 | TGTGCCAGCAGCCAAGGGGGGGGATATATGAATGAGCAGTTCTTC | CASSQGGGYMNEQFF
TRBD1 | TRBJ1-1 | . | TRBV19 | TGTGCCAGTAGTCACCCCTGGGACAGGGGGTTGGAGAACACTGAAGCTTTCTTT | CASSHPWDRGLENTEAFF
. | TRBJ2-2 | . | TRBV19 | TGTGCCAGTAGTATCGGGAACCTGGAAGGGGAGCTGTTTTTT | CASSIGNLEGELFF
. | TRBJ2-1 | . | TRBV29-1 | TGCAGCCTTACTTTCCTATCATCTGAGCAGTTCTTC | CSLTFLSSEQFF
TRBD1 | TRBJ2-5 | once | TRBV5-1 | TGCGCCAGCAGCTCACAGGGGTACCAAGAGACCCAGTACTTC | CASSSQGYQETQYF
TRBD1 | TRBJ1-2 | few | TRBV11-2 | TGTGCCAGCAGCTTACGACAGGGCGCTGGCTACACCTTC | CASSLRQGAGYTF
TRBD2 | TRBJ2-3 | . | TRBV5-1 | TGCGCCAGCAACTCCCCCCTACAAGGGCTAGCGGGAGGGAGCACAGATACGCAGTATTTT | CASNSPLQGLAGGSTDTQYF
. | TRBJ2-5 | . | TRBV2 | TGTGCCAGCAGTGAAGCAGGGGGCCAAGAGACCCAGTACTTC | CASSEAGGQETQYF
TRBD1 | TRBJ1-2 | once | TRBV28 | TGTGCCAGCGGAGAGGACAGGCTCGGAAATGGCTACACCTTC | CASGEDRLGNGYTF
. | TRBJ1-4 | . | TRBV12-3/TRBV12-4 | TGTGCCAGCAAGGTGGAGGAGGAAAAACTGTTTTTT | CASKVEEEKLFF
. | TRBJ1-5 | . | TRBV4-1 | TGCGCCAGCAGCCAAGATCCCGGTCTAGGGCCCCAGCATTTT | CASSQDPGLGPQHF
TRBD2 | TRBJ2-5 | . | TRBV7-9 | TGTGCCAGCAGCTTTAGCGGGAGTGTTGAGACCCAGTACTTC | CASSFSGSVETQYF
TRBD2 | TRBJ2-7 | . | TRBV5-1 | TGCGCCAGCAGCGCTGGGACTAGCGGTTCCTACGAGCAGTACTTC | CASSAGTSGSYEQYF
TRBD1 | TRBJ1-1 | . | TRBV2 | TGTGCCAGCTCAATGGGACAGCCGAACACTGAAGCTTTCTTT | CASSMGQPNTEAFF